Given below is one TCR beta chain in context. Its antigen is currently unknown. Both 60 Vbeta primers and 13 Jbeta primers went into the PCR. Profiling relied on immunoSEQ multiplex PCR, and the TCRdb table lists in-frame clones only, not all of them. The table records 100,000 to 150,000 clones, 15% to 20% of them present only once. V gave up 2 bases and J gave up 14 bases; unmatched junction bases: 10. Germline lookup yields CDR1 LGHNA and CDR2 YSLEER. The CDR3 covers 16 residues. This sample is part of a study of cytomegalovirus exposure and HLA in healthy donors. Points from the study as a whole: A previous analysis found most TCR beta V segments productive roughly 87% or roughly 30% of the time. A later analysis showed HLA-associated TCR beta chains outstripping equally common others in clonal expansion. As a later analysis showed, a missense DCLRE1C variant was linked to trimming of TCR beta V- and J-genes. Several of the most significant clusters were apparently associated with common viral pathogens in a later analysis.

The rearrangement uses TRBV4-3 and TRBJ2-3; TRBD2 matches 16 bases. The receptor's source is a female donor in good health and CMV-seropositive. Source material: PBMCs. The CDR3 DNA reads TGCGCCAGCAGCCAATCCGGGACTAGCGGGGGGGTTTCCCTGTATTTT. This gives the protein CASSQSGTSGGVSLYF.